The T cell receptor beta chain under discussion was sequenced for a study of T cells expressing NK-cell markers (dated by TCRdb to about 2020). About the study as a whole: TCR beta-chain repertoires were profiled in sorted CD3+CD56+NKG2C+, CD3+CD56+NKG2C- and CD3+CD56-NKG2C+ T-cell subsets from about 8 donors. Of the eight sequenced donors, seven were found to be HCMV-seropositive and one was found to be HCMV-seronegative. All eight donors whose samples were sequenced were randomly selected healthy volunteers, three of them men and five women. Libraries were sequenced as 2 x 150 bp reads on Illumina HiSeq 2000/2500, MiSeq or NextSeq. What the study reported, not specific to this receptor: Those dominant clonotypes were again the most abundant among CD3+CD56-NKG2C+ cells in a handful of donors, at 28.3-60.1%. It remained unclear whether the expanded NKG2C-expressing T cell clones were specific for HCMV antigens. In several donors, the dominant CD3+CD56+NKG2C+ clonotypes were among the top 10 CD8+ clonotypes and accounted for roughly 1.0-7.0% of CD8+ T cells.

HCMV serostatus was determined by detecting HCMV-specific IgG in serum with a commercial ELISA kit. Ficoll density gradient centrifugation was used to isolate peripheral blood mononuclear cells from blood. As regards this clonotype: Which antigen it targets is not known.

The instrument was an Illumina HiSeq 2000. 5'RACE template switching, by which a universal primer site and unique molecular identifiers were added, was used to make TCR beta cDNA libraries. cDNA synthesis was primed from the TCR beta constant segment and was followed by two successive PCR amplification steps. In the original analysis: MIGEC handled demultiplexing of the reads and grouping by UMI, while MiTCR was used to assemble and quantify clonotypes. To exclude erroneous sequences, any TCR cDNA sequence not supported by at least two reads was discarded. The tcR package was used for downstream repertoire analysis, and clonotypes were matched across fractions by CDR3 nucleotide sequence plus V segment. VDJmatch was used to annotate antigen specificity against VDJdb, with one amino acid substitution in CDR3 permitted. After TCRdb reprocessed the reads, each CDR3 protein sequence was kept as one row, without DNA. Clone size and V and J calls follow TCRdb, not the original study. The table of this sample itemizes 400,000 to 550,000 distinct CDR3 sequences. The top ten clones comprise roughly 7.2% of the sample.

The sequenced material came from blood T cells: a sorted CD56 or NKG2C T cell subset, CD4+ or CD8+ T cells, or bulk PBMC T cells (not recorded which). The sequence was collected from a woman between 18 and 70 years old in good health.

The CDR3 reads CASSQTAEAFF. The receptor chain draws on TRBV16 and TRBJ1-1. The CDR3 goes from the cysteine to the phenylalanine over 11 residues. The DNA is unrecorded. Based on the germline V gene, the CDR1 and CDR2 sequences are KGHSY and FQNENV.